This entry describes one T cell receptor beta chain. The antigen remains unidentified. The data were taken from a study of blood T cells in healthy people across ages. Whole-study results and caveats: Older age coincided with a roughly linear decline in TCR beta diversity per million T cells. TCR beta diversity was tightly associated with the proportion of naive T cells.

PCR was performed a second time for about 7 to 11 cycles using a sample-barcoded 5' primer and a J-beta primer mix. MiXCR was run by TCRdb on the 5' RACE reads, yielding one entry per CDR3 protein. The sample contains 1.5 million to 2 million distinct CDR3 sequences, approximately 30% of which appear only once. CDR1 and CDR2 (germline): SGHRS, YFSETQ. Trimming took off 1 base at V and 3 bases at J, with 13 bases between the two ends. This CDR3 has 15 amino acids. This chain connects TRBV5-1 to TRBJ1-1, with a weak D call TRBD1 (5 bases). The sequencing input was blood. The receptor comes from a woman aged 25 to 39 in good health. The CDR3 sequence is CASSLSAGGYTEAFF. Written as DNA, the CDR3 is TGCGCCAGCAGCTTGTCGGCGGGGGGATACACTGAAGCTTTCTTT.